This TCR beta chain was profiled in a study of T cells in Graves' hyperthyroidism and ophthalmopathy. The length of the CDR3 is 13 residues. After removal of 5 bases from V and 5 bases from J, the junction contained 4 bases not matched to a gene. The V gene's germline CDR1 is DFQATT and CDR2 SNEGSKA (reference sequence). From RNA transcripts, TCR beta CDR3 regions were amplified. A set of HTBI primers served as the primers for a first-round RT-PCR of the TCR CDR3. Each CDR3 protein is one row after TCRdb ran MiXCR on the multiplex PCR reads. The table includes about 480,000 distinct CDR3 sequences, approximately 25% detected once.

This receptor was identified in a woman in her twenties or thirties with Graves' ophthalmopathy. Sequencing was carried out using blood. The chain is built from TRBV20-1 and TRBJ2-7, with TRBD1 matching over 12 bases. CDR3 amino acids: CSAWGQGAHEQYF. The CDR3 coding sequence is TGCAGTGCTTGGGGACAGGGGGCCCACGAGCAGTACTTC.